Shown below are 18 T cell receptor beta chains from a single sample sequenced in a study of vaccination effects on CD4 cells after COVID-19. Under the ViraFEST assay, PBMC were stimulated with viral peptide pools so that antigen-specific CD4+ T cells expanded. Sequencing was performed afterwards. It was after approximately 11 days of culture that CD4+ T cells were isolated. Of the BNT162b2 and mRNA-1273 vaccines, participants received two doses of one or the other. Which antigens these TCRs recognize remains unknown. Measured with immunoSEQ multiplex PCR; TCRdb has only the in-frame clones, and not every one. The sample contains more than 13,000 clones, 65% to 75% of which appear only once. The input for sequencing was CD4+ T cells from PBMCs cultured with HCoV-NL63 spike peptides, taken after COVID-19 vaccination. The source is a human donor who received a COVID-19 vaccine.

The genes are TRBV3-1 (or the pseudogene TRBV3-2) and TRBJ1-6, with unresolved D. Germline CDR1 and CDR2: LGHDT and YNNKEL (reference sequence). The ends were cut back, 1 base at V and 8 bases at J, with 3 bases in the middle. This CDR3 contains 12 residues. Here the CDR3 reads CASSQGYSPLHF. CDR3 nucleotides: TGTGCCAGCAGCCAAGGGTATTCACCCCTCCACTTT.

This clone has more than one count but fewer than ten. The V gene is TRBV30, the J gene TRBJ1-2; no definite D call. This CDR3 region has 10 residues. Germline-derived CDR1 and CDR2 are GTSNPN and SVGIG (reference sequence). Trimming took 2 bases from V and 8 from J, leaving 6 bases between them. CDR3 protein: CAWSSGGYTF. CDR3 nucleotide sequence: TGTGCCTGGAGTTCGGGAGGCTACACCTTC. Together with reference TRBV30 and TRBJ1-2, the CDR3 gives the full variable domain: SQTIHQWPATLVQPVGSPLSLECTVEGTSNPNLYWYRQAAGRGLQLLFYSVGIGQISSEVPQNLSASRPQDRQFILSSKKLLLSDSGFYLCAWSSGGYTFGSGTRLTVV.

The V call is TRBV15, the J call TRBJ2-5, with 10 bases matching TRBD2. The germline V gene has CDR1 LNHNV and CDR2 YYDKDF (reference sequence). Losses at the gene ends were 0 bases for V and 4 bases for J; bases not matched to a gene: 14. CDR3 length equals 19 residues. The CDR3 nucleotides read TGTGCCACCAGCAGAGATTTGTTTGAACTAGCGGGGCCGTCAGAGACCCAGTACTTC. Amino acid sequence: CATSRDLFELAGPSETQYF. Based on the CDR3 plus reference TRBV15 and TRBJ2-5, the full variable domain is DAMVIQNPRYQVTQFGKPVTLSCSQTLNHNVMYWYQQKSSQAPKLLFHYYDKDFNNEADTPDNFQSRRPNTSFCFLDIRSPGLGDTAMYLCATSRDLFELAGPSETQYFGPGTRLLVL.

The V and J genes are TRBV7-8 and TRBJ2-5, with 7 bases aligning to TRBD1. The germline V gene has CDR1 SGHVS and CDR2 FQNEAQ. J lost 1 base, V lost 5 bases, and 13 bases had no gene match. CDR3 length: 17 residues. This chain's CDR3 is CASSPGEGRGFQETQYF. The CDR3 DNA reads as TGTGCCAGCAGCCCCGGGGAAGGCAGGGGGTTCCAAGAGACCCAGTACTTC.

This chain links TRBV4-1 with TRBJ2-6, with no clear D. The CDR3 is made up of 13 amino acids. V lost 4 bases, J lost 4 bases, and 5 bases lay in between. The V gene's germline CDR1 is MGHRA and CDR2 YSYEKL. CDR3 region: CASSPPGANVLTF. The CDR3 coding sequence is TGCGCCAGCAGCCCGCCGGGGGCCAACGTCCTGACTTTC.

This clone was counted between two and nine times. The CDR3 DNA follows: TGTGCCTGGAGTGTTATAGCGGAGTATGGCTACACCTTC. Translated: CAWSVIAEYGYTF. The V and J genes are TRBV30 and TRBJ1-2; D gene ambiguous. The CDR3 covers 13 residues. V gave up 0 bases and J gave up 5 bases, with 10 bases separating them. CDR1 and CDR2 from the germline V gene are GTSNPN and SVGIG (reference sequence).

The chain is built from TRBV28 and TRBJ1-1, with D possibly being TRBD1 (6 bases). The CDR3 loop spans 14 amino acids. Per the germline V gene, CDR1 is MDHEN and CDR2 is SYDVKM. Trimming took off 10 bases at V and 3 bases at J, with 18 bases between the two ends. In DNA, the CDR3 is TGTGCCACCGCGAGGGGGGGGATTTACACTGAAGCTTTCTTT. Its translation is CATARGGIYTEAFF.

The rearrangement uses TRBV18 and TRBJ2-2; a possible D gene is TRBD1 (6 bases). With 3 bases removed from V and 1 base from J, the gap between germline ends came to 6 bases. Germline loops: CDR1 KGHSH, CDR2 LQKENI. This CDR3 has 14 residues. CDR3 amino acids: CASSPDRNTGELFF. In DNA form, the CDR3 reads TGTGCCAGCTCACCGGACAGGAACACCGGGGAGCTGTTTTTT.

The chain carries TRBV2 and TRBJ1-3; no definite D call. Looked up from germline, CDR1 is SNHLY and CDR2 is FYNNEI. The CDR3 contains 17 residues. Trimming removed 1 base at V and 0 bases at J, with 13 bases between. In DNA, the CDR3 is TGTGCCAGCAGTGAAGAACCCTGGACCAGCTCTGGAAACACCATATATTTT. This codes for CASSEEPWTSSGNTIYF.

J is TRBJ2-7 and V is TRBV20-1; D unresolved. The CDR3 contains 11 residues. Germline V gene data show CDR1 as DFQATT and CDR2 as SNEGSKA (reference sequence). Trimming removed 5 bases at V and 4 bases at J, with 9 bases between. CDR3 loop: CSARAMYEQYF. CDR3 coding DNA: TGCAGTGCTCGGGCCATGTACGAGCAGTACTTC.

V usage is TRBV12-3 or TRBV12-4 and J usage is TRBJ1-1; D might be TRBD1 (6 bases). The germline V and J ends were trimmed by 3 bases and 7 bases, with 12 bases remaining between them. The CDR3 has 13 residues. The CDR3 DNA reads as TGTGCCAGCAGTTTCGGACAGAAGCTTGAAGCTTTCTTT. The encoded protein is CASSFGQKLEAFF.

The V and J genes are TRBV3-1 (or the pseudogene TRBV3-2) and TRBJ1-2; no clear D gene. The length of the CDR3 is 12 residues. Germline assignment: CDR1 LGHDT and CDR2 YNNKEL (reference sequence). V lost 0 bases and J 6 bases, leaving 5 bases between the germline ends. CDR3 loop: CASSQEYDGYTF. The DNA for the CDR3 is TGTGCCAGCAGCCAAGAATATGATGGCTACACCTTC.

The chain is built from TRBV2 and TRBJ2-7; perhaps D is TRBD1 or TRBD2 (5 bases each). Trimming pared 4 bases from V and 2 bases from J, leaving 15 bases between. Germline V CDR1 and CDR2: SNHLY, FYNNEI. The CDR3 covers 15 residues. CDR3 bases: TGTGCCAGCAGTGTCCTCCGGGACGGGACCTACGAGCAGTACTTC. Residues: CASSVLRDGTYEQYF.

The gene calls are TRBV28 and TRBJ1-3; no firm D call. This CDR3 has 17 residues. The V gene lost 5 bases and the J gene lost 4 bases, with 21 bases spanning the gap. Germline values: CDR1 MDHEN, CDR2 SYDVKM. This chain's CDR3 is CASSPFPLSSRGNTIYF. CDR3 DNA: TGTGCCAGCAGTCCCTTCCCTCTCAGCTCGCGCGGAAACACCATATATTTT.

CDR3 protein: CASSLEGVGEQFF. In DNA form, the CDR3 reads TGTGCCAGCAGCTTAGAGGGAGTCGGTGAGCAGTTCTTC. The chain links TRBV7-2 to TRBJ2-1, with D possibly matching TRBD2 (5 bases). V was shortened by 1 base and J by 9 bases, with 10 bases between the two germline ends. CDR1 is SGHTA, CDR2 FQGNSA, per germline. The CDR3 has 13 residues.

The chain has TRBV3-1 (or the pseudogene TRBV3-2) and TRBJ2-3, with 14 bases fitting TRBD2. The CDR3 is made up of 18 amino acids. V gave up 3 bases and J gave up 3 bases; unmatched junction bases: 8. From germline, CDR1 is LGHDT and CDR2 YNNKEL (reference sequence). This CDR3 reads CASSQEGLAGGGTDTQYF. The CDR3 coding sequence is TGTGCCAGCAGCCAGGAAGGACTAGCGGGGGGCGGGACAGATACGCAGTATTTT.

The CDR3 coding sequence is TGTGCCAGCAGCCACCGGGGGGGCAATGAGCAGTTCTTC. Translated, it gives CASSHRGGNEQFF. The V call is TRBV3-1 (or the pseudogene TRBV3-2), the J call TRBJ2-1, with 8 positions matching TRBD2. The CDR3 is 13 amino acids. The J segment lost 6 bases and the V segment lost 3 bases, leaving 1 base of the junction unmatched. From germline, CDR1 is LGHDT and CDR2 YNNKEL (reference sequence).

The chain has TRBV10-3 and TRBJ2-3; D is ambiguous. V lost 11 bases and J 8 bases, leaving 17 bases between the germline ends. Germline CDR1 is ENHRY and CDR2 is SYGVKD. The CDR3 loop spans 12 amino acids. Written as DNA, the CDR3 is TGTGCCGGCTCGGACGCGACGGGTACGCAGTATTTT. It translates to CAGSDATGTQYF.